A single sample gave rise to the 16 T cell receptor beta chains below, sequenced in a study of blood T cell repertoires in COVID-19. Profiled with immunoSEQ multiplex PCR; TCRdb holds only in-frame clones, not every one. The sample includes tens of thousands of clones, roughly 80% of them seen just once. The sequenced sample consisted of peripheral blood. These receptors all come from a man between 65 and 80 years old with COVID-19, enrolled during active disease.

The rearrangement joins TRBV5-1 to TRBJ2-1, with TRBD2 matching over 8 bases. CDR1 and CDR2 (germline): SGHRS, YFSETQ. The CDR3 is made up of 16 amino acids. V lost 4 bases and J lost 6; bases outside the gene matches: 12. The CDR3 DNA reads as TGCGCCAGCAGCCCGACCGGGCTAGCGGGTGGCAATGAGCAGTTCTTC. It encodes CASSPTGLAGGNEQFF.

The gene calls are TRBV21-1 and TRBJ1-4. TRBV21-1 is designated a pseudogene. The length of the CDR3 is 16 residues. CDR3 DNA sequence: TGTGCCAGCAGCAATTGCAGGGTGGGACTTAATGAAAAACTGTTTTTT. Its translation: CASSNCRVGLNEKLFF.

The rearrangement uses TRBV4-1 and TRBJ1-5, with no clear D. The CDR3 runs 17 residues. The V end was cut by 1 base, the J end by 0 bases, with 13 bases between. Looked up from germline, CDR1 is MGHRA and CDR2 is YSYEKL. The DNA for the CDR3 is TGCGCCAGCAGCCAAGTATCCGCGCATGATAGCAATCAGCCCCAGCATTTT. Amino acids: CASSQVSAHDSNQPQHF.

This sequence joins TRBV6-6 and TRBJ1-3; 7 bases line up with TRBD1. The V gene end was trimmed by 9 bases and the J gene end by 2 bases; junction bases not matched to a gene: 4. This CDR3 region has 13 residues. Germline lookup yields CDR1 MNHNY and CDR2 SVGAGI (reference sequence). The CDR3 protein is CASTDRAGNTIYF. CDR3 DNA: TGTGCCAGTACCGACAGGGCTGGAAACACCATATATTTT.

The chain recombines TRBV6-5 with TRBJ1-1; D possibly corresponds to TRBD1 (5 bases). Germline V CDR1 and CDR2: MNHEY, SVGAGI. The CDR3 loop spans 14 amino acids. Trimming cost V 7 bases and J 8 bases, with 20 bases left between them. The DNA of the CDR3 is TGTGCCAGCAACTCTTGGGGGGTACGGGTCGAAGCTTTCTTT. This translates into CASNSWGVRVEAFF.

The chain employs TRBV14 and TRBJ2-7, with D possibly TRBD2 on 6 matching bases. This CDR3 has 14 amino acids. CDR1 and CDR2 (germline): SGHDN, FVKESK. Trimming stripped 3 bases from V and 0 bases from J, with 9 bases between. The CDR3 DNA reads as TGTGCCAGCAGCCATCTGGGGGGCTCCTACGAGCAGTACTTC. Amino acid sequence: CASSHLGGSYEQYF. Variable domain in full (rest from reference TRBV14 and TRBJ2-7): EAGVTQFPSHSVIEKGQTVTLRCDPISGHDNLYWYRRVMGKEIKFLLHFVKESKQDESGMPNNRFLAERTGGTYSTLKVQPAELEDSGVYFCASSHLGGSYEQYFGPGTRLTVT.

This clone qualifies as medium-sized. The genes are TRBV25-1 and TRBJ2-2; 9 bases are shared with TRBD1. V was clipped by 4 bases and J by 5 bases; unmatched bases: 8. The CDR3 covers 16 residues. Germline lookup yields CDR1 MGHDK and CDR2 SYGVNS. In DNA, the CDR3 is TGTGCCAGCAGTGCGCCCGGGACAGGGAGTACCGGGGAGCTGTTTTTT. This codes for CASSAPGTGSTGELFF. Full variable domain (outside the CDR3, taken from reference TRBV25-1 and TRBJ2-2): EADIYQTPRYLVIGTGKKITLECSQTMGHDKMYWYQQDPGMELHLIHYSYGVNSTEKGDLSSESTVSRIRTEHFPLTLESARPSHTSQYLCASSAPGTGSTGELFFGEGSRLTVL.

This chain uses TRBV4-1 with TRBJ1-6; a weak D match, TRBD1 (5 bases). V lost 3 bases to trimming and J lost 7 bases, with 10 bases between them. Germline V gene lookup returns CDR1 MGHRA and CDR2 YSYEKL. CDR3 length: 14 amino acids. The CDR3 region has the DNA TGCGCCAGCAGCCAGAACCGGGGGAATTCACCCCTCCACTTT. This translates into CASSQNRGNSPLHF.

The chain carries TRBV7-6 and TRBJ2-5; 11 nucleotides match TRBD2. The V segment lost 6 bases and the J segment 3 bases; nucleotides outside the gene matches: 9. The germline CDR1 and CDR2 sequences are SGHVS and FNYEAQ. CDR3 size: 16 residues. CDR3 DNA: TGTGCCAGCAGACGGAAACCGGGACTAGCGGAAGAGACCCAGTACTTC. Translation: CASRRKPGLAEETQYF.

In nucleotides, the CDR3 is TGTGCCAGCAGCCAAGGGACAGGGGCTGGAAACACCATATATTTT. Protein: CASSQGTGAGNTIYF. The V and J genes are TRBV4-2 and TRBJ1-3; 9 positions agree with TRBD1. CDR1 and CDR2 (germline): LGHNA, YNFKEQ. The CDR3 spans 15 residues. The V gene end was trimmed by 1 base and the J gene end by 2 bases; junction bases not matched to a gene: 0.

This clone was detected once. DNA for the CDR3: TGTGCCAGCAGCCCCTGGGGGGGGACTAGCACAGATACGCAGTATTTT. Amino acids: CASSPWGGTSTDTQYF. The chain links TRBV11-2 to TRBJ2-3, with 7 bases identical to TRBD2. The V and J ends lost 5 bases and 0 bases, in that order; junction bases with no gene match: 8. The CDR3 contains 16 residues. Looked up from germline, CDR1 is SGHAT and CDR2 is FQNNGV.

V gene TRBV11-1 combines with J gene TRBJ2-7, with 7 bases aligning to TRBD1. V shed 4 bases and J 4 bases; nucleotides not matched to a gene: 10. Germline-derived CDR1 and CDR2 are SGHAT and FQDESV (reference sequence). CDR3 length: 15 amino acids. The CDR3 sequence: CASSYNPGQPYEQYF. The CDR3 nucleotides read TGTGCCAGCAGCTACAATCCGGGACAGCCATACGAGCAGTACTTC. The full variable domain, completed using reference TRBV11-1 and TRBJ2-7, is EAEVAQSPRYKITEKSQAVAFWCDPISGHATLYWYRQILGQGPELLVQFQDESVVDDSQLPKDRFSAERLKGVDSTLKIQPAELGDSAMYLCASSYNPGQPYEQYFGPGTRLTVT.

The V gene is TRBV19, the J gene TRBJ1-2; D gene uncertain. Per germline, CDR1 LNHDA and CDR2 SQIVND (reference sequence). V lost 6 bases and J lost 5, with 16 bases in between. The CDR3 consists of 14 residues. The CDR3 sequence: CASRGASSGYGYTF. Written as DNA, the CDR3 is TGTGCCAGTAGGGGAGCCAGCAGCGGATATGGCTACACCTTC.

The V gene is TRBV30, the J gene TRBJ1-5; 8 positions match TRBD1. The CDR3 runs 17 residues. Germline trimming cut 1 base from V and 4 bases from J; bases unmatched to any gene: 12. CDR1 is GTSNPN, CDR2 SVGIG, per germline (reference sequence). The CDR3 here is CAWSGDWGTGLNQPQHF. CDR3 nucleotide sequence: TGTGCCTGGAGTGGCGATTGGGGGACAGGCCTAAATCAGCCCCAGCATTTT.

The rearrangement joins TRBV18 to TRBJ1-1; 9 positions match TRBD1. The CDR3 covers 15 residues. V was clipped by 5 bases and J by 4 bases; unmatched bases: 8. Per the germline V gene, CDR1 is KGHSH and CDR2 is LQKENI. The DNA of the CDR3 is TGTGCCAGCTCATCCCCGGGACAGGGTCTCACTGAAGCTTTCTTT. Encoded protein: CASSSPGQGLTEAFF.

V usage is TRBV7-2 and J usage is TRBJ1-2, with 7 bases aligning to TRBD1. This CDR3 has 14 amino acids. Trimming took 1 base from V and 3 from J; bases not matched to a gene: 2. Germline V lookup: CDR1 SGHTA, CDR2 FQGNSA. CDR3 in amino acids: CASSLGRGDYGYTF. The CDR3 nucleotides are TGTGCCAGCAGCTTAGGCAGGGGGGACTATGGCTACACCTTC.